The clone carrying this T cell receptor (beta chain) was observed many times. Its antigen is not known. This specimen comes from a study of early T cells in non-severe SARS-CoV-2 infection. Overall study context: Chains were not paired, and sequencing was done on bulk RNA from unsorted whole blood.

The study's findings and limits: The VDJdb matching leaned toward anti-spike CD8 responses and overlooked private and CD4 specificities.

The protocol attached unique molecular identifiers to individual cDNA molecules. TCRdb itself ran the 5' RACE reads through MiXCR, one entry per CDR3 protein. The sample contains 55,000 or so distinct CDR3 sequences, around 10% of which appear only once. Trimming cost V 5 bases and J 7 bases, with 32 bases left between them. The CDR3 sequence is 19 residues long. CDR1 and CDR2 from the germline V gene are SEHNR and FQNEAQ (reference sequence). The TCR was taken from an adult who was a healthcare worker with PCR-confirmed SARS-CoV-2 infection or an uninfected control (not recorded which). The sequenced material came from whole blood. The chain combines TRBV7-9 with TRBJ2-5; weak D call: TRBD2 (6 bases). In nucleotides, the CDR3 is TGTGCCAGCAGCCCAGACCCGAGACGGGAGAGCCATCAAGGTTGGACCCAGTACTTC. It codes for CASSPDPRRESHQGWTQYF.